This TCR beta chain was sequenced during a study of brain metastases from non-small cell lung cancer. TCRdb's copy holds only in-frame clones and misses some; the assay was immunoSEQ multiplex PCR. The repertoire holds around 4,600 clones, with roughly 88% as singletons. Per germline, CDR1 MNHEY and CDR2 SMNVEV (reference sequence). This CDR3 is built from 14 residues. V trimming: 3 bases; J trimming: 2 bases; junction bases outside the gene matches: 3. Sequences were obtained from tissue from a brain metastasis. This receptor was identified in a donor older than 35 with non-small cell lung cancer. V gene TRBV27 combines with J gene TRBJ2-7; 8 nucleotides align to TRBD1. The CDR3 bases are TGTGCCAGCAGTTTCCAGGGGGCTACCTACGAGCAGTACTTC. Translation: CASSFQGATYEQYF.